The 10 T cell receptor beta chains below were found in one sample sequenced in a study of T cell repertoires in cytomegalovirus infection. The antigens for these receptors are not known. TCRdb recomputed calls from the reads with MiXCR, one row per CDR3 protein. The table lists approximately 990,000 distinct CDR3 sequences, approximately 33% of them singletons. The sample consisted of cultured CD8+ T cells from PBMCs, taken from culture after CMV antigen stimulation. These TCRs come from a human donor in good health (CMV status not recorded). Some clones in this sample may be carry-over from other donors' samples.

Remarks on this clonotype: At one end, the junction sequence differs from germline, possibly due to a read error. The chain couples TRBV10-3 to TRBJ2-2; the match to TRBD2 covers 11 bases. Germline lookup yields CDR1 ENHRY and CDR2 SYGVKD. This CDR3 is built from 16 residues. The CDR3, as DNA: TGTGCCATCAGGACCGAACTAGCGGGGGTCACCGGGAAGCTGTTTTTT. Translation: CAIRTELAGVTGKLFF.

This clonotype was counted only a few times. The chain couples TRBV2 to TRBJ1-5; D unresolved. The CDR3 covers 15 residues. With 1 base removed from V and 6 bases from J, the gap between germline ends came to 13 bases. The germline V gene encodes CDR1 SNHLY and CDR2 FYNNEI. CDR3 sequence reads: CASSEEARRGQPQHF. The CDR3 DNA sequence: TGTGCCAGCAGTGAAGAAGCAAGGCGGGGTCAGCCCCAGCATTTT.

In its sample, this clonotype was seen a few times. The chain recombines TRBV7-3 with TRBJ2-2; 8 bases are shared with TRBD1. The ends lost 2 bases at V and 6 bases at J; junction bases unmatched: 5. The CDR3 sequence is 15 residues long. CDR1 SGHTA and CDR2 FQGTGA come from the germline V gene. The chain's CDR3 is CASSLWTGIAGELFF. CDR3 DNA sequence: TGTGCCAGCAGCTTATGGACAGGGATCGCCGGGGAGCTGTTTTTT. Using reference TRBV7-3 and TRBJ2-2 for the parts outside the CDR3, the full variable domain is GAGVSQTPSNKVTEKGKYVELRCDPISGHTALYWYRQSLGQGPEFLIYFQGTGAADDSGLPNDRFFAVRPEGSVSTLKIQRTERGDSAVYLCASSLWTGIAGELFFGEGSRLTVL.

This clonotype has more than one count but fewer than ten. This chain joins TRBV27 and TRBJ2-3; 10 bases agree with TRBD1. Trimming took 0 bases from V and 9 from J; bases not matched to a gene: 9. Germline V lookup: CDR1 MNHEY, CDR2 SMNVEV (reference sequence). The CDR3 loop spans 16 amino acids. The CDR3 DNA reads TGTGCCAGCAGTTTATCGACAGGGGGCCCCCTGAGCACGCAGTATTTT. Its protein is CASSLSTGGPLSTQYF.

This clonotype was seen a few times. The rearrangement joins TRBV7-8 to TRBJ1-5; TRBD1 matches at 12 bases. V dropped 4 bases and J dropped 6; count of bases not matched to a gene: 7. There are 16 residues in the CDR3. Germline V CDR1 and CDR2: SGHVS, FQNEAQ. Written as DNA, the CDR3 is TGTGCCAGCAGCTGGGACAGGGGGCGCATGGTTCAGCCCCAGCATTTT. Its protein is CASSWDRGRMVQPQHF.

The chain is built from TRBV28 and TRBJ1-5; D gene uncertain. Germline V gives CDR1 MDHEN, CDR2 SYDVKM. Trimming left V 5 bases short and J 3 bases short, with 17 bases between. This CDR3 is built from 16 residues. CDR3 DNA: TGTGCCAGCAGTGCCGGGAACAGAATCTTCAATCAGCCCCAGCATTTT. Amino acid sequence: CASSAGNRIFNQPQHF.

This clonotype was seen a handful of times. The chain carries TRBV20-1 and TRBJ2-7, with D perhaps TRBD1 or TRBD2 (5 bases each). V was shortened by 3 bases and J by 2 bases, with 14 bases between the two germline ends. This CDR3 comprises 14 residues. The germline gives CDR1 DFQATT, CDR2 SNEGSKA (reference sequence). Here the CDR3 DNA reads TGCAGTGCTAGGGACAATACGAGGGCCTACGAGCAGTACGTC. Translated: CSARDNTRAYEQYV.

The chain is built from TRBV27 and TRBJ2-7; tentative D call: TRBD1 (6 bases). CDR1 is MNHEY and CDR2 is SMNVEV in the germline V gene (reference sequence). This CDR3 comprises 11 residues. Trimming shortened V by 9 bases and J by 6 bases, and 12 bases separated the two germline ends. Here the CDR3 DNA reads TGTGCCAGTTTTTCAGGGGTCGAGCAGTACGTC. Its translation: CASFSGVEQYV.

The V gene is TRBV7-6, the J gene TRBJ2-5; a possible D gene is TRBD1 (7 bases). Germline-derived CDR1 and CDR2 are SGHVS and FNYEAQ. CDR3 length: 17 residues. V dropped 4 bases and J dropped 6 bases, with 24 bases sitting between them. CDR3 sequence reads: CASSSTTTGRNYKTQYF. In DNA form, the CDR3 reads TGTGCCAGCAGCTCGACGACGACAGGGAGGAATTACAAGACCCAGTACTTC.

The V and J genes are TRBV27 and TRBJ2-3; D might be TRBD1 (6 bases). This CDR3 contains 15 residues. V shed 6 bases and J shed 3 bases, with 16 bases lying between them. In germline, CDR1 is MNHEY, CDR2 SMNVEV (reference sequence). The CDR3 DNA sequence: TGTGCCAGCAGCCTTAGACAGGCCGCTACAGATACGCAGTATTTT. Protein product: CASSLRQAATDTQYF.